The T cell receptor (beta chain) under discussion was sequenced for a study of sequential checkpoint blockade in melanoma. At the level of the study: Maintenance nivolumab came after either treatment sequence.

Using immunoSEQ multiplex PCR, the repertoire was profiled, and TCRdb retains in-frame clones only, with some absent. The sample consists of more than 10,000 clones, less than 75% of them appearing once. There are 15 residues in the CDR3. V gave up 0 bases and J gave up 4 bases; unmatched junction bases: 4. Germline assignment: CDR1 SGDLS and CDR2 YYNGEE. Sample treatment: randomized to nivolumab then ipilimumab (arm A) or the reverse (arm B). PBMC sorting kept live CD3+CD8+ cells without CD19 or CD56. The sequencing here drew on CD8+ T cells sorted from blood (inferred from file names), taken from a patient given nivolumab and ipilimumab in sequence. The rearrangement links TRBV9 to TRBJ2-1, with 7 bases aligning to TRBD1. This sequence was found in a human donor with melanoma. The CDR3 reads CASSVEGAQYNEQFF. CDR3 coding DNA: TGTGCCAGCAGCGTAGAGGGGGCGCAGTACAATGAGCAGTTCTTC.